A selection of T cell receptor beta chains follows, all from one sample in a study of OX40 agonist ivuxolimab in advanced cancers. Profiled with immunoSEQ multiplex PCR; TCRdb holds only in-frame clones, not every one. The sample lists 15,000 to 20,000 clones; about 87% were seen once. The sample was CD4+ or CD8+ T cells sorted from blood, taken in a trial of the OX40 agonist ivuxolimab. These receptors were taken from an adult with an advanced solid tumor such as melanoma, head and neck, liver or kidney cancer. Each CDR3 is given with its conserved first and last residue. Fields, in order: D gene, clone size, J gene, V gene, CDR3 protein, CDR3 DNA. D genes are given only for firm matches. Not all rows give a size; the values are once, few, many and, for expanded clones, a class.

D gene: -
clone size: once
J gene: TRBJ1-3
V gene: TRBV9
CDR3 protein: CASSGTSSGNTIYF
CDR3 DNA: TGTGCCAGCAGCGGGACGAGCTCTGGAAACACCATATATTTT

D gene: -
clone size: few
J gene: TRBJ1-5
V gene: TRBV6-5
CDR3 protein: CASSPSEGINQPQHF
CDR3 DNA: TGTGCCAGCAGCCCAAGCGAGGGGATCAATCAGCCCCAGCATTTT

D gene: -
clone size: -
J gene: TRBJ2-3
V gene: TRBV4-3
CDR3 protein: CASSQRAGSSTDTQYF
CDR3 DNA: TGCGCCAGCAGCCAAAGGGCGGGCTCCTCCACAGATACGCAGTATTTT

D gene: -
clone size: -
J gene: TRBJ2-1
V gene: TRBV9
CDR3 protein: CASSVAGNNEQFF
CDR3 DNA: TGTGCCAGCAGCGTAGCAGGGAACAATGAGCAGTTCTTC

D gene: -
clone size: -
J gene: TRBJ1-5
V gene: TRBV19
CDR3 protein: CASTPKRVGNQPQHF
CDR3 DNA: TGTGCCAGTACCCCCAAACGTGTAGGCAATCAGCCCCAGCATTTT

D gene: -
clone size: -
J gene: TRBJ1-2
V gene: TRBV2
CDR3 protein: CASSEEEFNYGYTF
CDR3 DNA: TGTGCCAGCAGTGAAGAAGAGTTTAACTATGGCTACACCTTC

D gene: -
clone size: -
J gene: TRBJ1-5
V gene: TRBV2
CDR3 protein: CASTPLGGNSNQPQHF
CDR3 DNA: TGTGCCAGCACCCCCTTAGGGGGGAATAGCAATCAGCCCCAGCATTTT

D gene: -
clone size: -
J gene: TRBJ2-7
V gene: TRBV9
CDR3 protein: CASSVGVGSSYEQYF
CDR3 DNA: TGTGCCAGCAGCGTAGGGGTAGGCTCTTCCTACGAGCAGTACTTC

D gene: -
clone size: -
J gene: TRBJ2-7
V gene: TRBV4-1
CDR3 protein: CASSQDRLYEQYF
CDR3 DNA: TGCGCCAGCAGCCAGGACAGACTCTACGAGCAGTACTTC

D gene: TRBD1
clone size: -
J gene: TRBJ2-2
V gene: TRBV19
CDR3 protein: CASSIPLGTGGGELFF
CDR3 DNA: TGTGCCAGTAGTATTCCTCTCGGGACAGGAGGCGGGGAGCTGTTTTTT

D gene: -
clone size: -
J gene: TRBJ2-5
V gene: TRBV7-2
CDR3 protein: CASSFQHQETQYF
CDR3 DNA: TGTGCCAGCAGCTTTCAGCACCAAGAGACCCAGTACTTC

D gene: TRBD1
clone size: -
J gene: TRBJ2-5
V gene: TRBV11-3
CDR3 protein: CASSRGTGGETQYF
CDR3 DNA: TGTGCCAGCAGCCGAGGGACAGGGGGGGAGACCCAGTACTTC

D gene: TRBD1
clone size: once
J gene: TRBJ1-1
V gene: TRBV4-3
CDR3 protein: CASSQGRGITEAFF
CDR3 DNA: TGCGCCAGCAGCCAAGGCAGGGGGATCACTGAAGCTTTCTTT

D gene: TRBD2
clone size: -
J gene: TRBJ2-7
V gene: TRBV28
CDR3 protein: CASSESSGSYEQYF
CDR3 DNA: TGTGCCAGCAGTGAATCTAGCGGTTCCTACGAGCAGTACTTC

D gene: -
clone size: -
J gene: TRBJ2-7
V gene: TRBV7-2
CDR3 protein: CASSFSARYEQYF
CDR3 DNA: TGTGCCAGCAGTTTCAGTGCCCGCTACGAGCAGTACTTC

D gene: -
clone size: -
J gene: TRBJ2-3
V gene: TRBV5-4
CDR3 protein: CASSPRGRESTDTQYF
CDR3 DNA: TGTGCCAGCAGCCCAAGGGGACGGGAGAGCACAGATACGCAGTATTTT

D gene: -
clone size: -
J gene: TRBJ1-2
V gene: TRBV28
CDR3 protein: CASSSRTAAGAYGYTF
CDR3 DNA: TGTGCCAGCAGTTCTAGGACAGCCGCTGGCGCTTATGGCTACACCTTC

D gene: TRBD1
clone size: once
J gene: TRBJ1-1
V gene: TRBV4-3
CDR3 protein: CASSQTPGQGDLTLNTEAFF
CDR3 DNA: TGCGCCAGCAGCCAAACACCGGGACAGGGGGACCTGACACTGAACACTGAAGCTTTCTTT

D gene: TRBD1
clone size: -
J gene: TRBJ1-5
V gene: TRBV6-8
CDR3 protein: CASSYSTGRSNQPQHF
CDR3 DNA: TGTGCCAGCAGTTACTCGACAGGGAGAAGCAATCAGCCCCAGCATTTT

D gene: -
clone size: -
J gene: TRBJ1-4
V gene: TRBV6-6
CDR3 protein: CASSYYIGTVNEKLFF
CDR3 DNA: TGTGCCAGCAGTTACTATATTGGGACGGTTAATGAAAAACTGTTTTTT

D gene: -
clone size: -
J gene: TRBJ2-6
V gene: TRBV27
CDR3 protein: CASSVTESSGANVLTF
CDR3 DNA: TGTGCCAGCAGTGTGACCGAAAGCTCTGGGGCCAACGTCCTGACTTTC

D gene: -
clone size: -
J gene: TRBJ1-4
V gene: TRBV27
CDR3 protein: CASSLQGDEKLFF
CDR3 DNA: TGTGCCAGCAGTTTACAGGGAGACGAAAAACTGTTTTTT

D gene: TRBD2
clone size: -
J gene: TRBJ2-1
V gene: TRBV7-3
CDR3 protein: CASSLGLDYNEQFF
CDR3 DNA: TGTGCCAGCAGCTTAGGACTAGACTACAATGAGCAGTTCTTC

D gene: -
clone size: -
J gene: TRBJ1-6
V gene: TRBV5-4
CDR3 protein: CASTLSGNSPLHF
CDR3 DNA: TGTGCCAGCACCCTTTCGGGAAATTCACCCCTCCACTTT

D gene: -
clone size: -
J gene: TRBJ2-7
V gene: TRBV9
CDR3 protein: CASSTPGRAPEQYF
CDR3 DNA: TGTGCCAGCAGCACCCCGGGACGGGCCCCCGAGCAGTACTTC

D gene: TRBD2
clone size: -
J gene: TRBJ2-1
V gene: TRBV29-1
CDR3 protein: CSARLARYNEQFF
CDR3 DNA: TGCAGCGCGAGACTAGCGAGGTACAATGAGCAGTTCTTC

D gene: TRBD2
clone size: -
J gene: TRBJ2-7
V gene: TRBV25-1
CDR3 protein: CASSDSTSGMSYEQYF
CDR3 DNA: TGTGCCAGCAGTGATAGCACTAGCGGGATGTCCTACGAGCAGTACTTC

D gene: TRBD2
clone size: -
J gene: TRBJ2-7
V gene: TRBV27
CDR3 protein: CASRSGTSGYEQYF
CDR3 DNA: TGTGCCAGCAGGTCCGGGACTAGCGGCTACGAGCAGTACTTC

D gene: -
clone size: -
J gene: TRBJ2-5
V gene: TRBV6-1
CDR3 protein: CASTRGEGETQYF
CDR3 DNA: TGTGCCAGCACGAGGGGCGAAGGGGAGACCCAGTACTTC

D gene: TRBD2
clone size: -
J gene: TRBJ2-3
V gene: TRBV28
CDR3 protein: CASSPSSGWADTQYF
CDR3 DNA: TGTGCCAGCAGTCCGTCTAGCGGGTGGGCAGATACGCAGTATTTT

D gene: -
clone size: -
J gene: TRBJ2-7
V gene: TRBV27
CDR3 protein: CASSLLGSSIYEQYF
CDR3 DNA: TGTGCCAGCAGTTTATTAGGGAGTTCGATCTACGAGCAGTACTTC

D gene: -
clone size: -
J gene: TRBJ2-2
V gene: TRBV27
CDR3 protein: CASTGGSNTGELFF
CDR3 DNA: TGTGCCAGCACCGGAGGGTCCAACACCGGGGAGCTGTTTTTT

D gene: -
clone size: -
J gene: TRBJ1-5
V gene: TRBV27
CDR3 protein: CASSSHRINSNQPQHF
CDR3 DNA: TGTGCCAGCAGTTCCCACAGAATCAATAGCAATCAGCCCCAGCATTTT

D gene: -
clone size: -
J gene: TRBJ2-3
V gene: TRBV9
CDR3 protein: CASSEASDTDTQYF
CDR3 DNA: TGTGCCAGCAGCGAGGCTTCGGACACAGATACGCAGTATTTT

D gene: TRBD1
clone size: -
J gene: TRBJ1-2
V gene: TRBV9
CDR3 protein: CASSAEFGQDFNYGYTF
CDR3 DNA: TGTGCCAGCAGCGCCGAATTTGGACAGGACTTTAACTATGGCTACACCTTC

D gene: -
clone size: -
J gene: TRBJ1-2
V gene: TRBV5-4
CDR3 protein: CASSLGSKQRPFYGYTF
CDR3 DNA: TGTGCCAGCAGCTTGGGGTCGAAACAGCGTCCCTTCTATGGCTACACCTTC

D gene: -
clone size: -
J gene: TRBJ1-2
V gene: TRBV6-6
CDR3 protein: CASSTTNYGYTF
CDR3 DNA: TGTGCCAGCAGTACGACCAACTATGGCTACACCTTC

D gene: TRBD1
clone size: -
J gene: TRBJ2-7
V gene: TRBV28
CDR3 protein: CASSDRTGGYEQYF
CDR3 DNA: TGTGCCAGCAGCGACCGGACAGGGGGCTACGAGCAGTACTTC

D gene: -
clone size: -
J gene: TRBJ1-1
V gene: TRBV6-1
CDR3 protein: CASTIQGRWTEAFF
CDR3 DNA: TGTGCCAGCACAATACAGGGCCGGTGGACTGAAGCTTTCTTT

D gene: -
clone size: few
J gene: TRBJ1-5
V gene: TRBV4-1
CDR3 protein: CASSQDGAYNQPQHF
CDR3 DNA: TGCGCCAGCAGCCAAGATGGGGCCTACAATCAGCCCCAGCATTTT

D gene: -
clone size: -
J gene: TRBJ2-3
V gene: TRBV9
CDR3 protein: CASSLGASTDTQYF
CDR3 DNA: TGTGCCAGCAGTCTGGGGGCTAGCACAGATACGCAGTATTTT

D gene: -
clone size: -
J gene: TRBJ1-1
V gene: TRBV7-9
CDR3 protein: CASSTILDSTEAFF
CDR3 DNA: TGTGCCAGCAGCACAATCTTGGACAGCACTGAAGCTTTCTTT

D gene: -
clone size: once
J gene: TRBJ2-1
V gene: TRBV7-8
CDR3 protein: CASSSFTSYNEQFF
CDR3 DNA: TGTGCCAGCAGCTCGTTCACCTCCTACAATGAGCAGTTCTTC

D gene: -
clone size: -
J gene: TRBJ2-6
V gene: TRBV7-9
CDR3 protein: CASSPRRSGANVLTF
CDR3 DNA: TGTGCCAGCAGCCCAAGACGGTCTGGGGCCAACGTCCTGACTTTC

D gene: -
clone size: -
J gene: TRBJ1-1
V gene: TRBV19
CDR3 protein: CASSMTDLTTEAFF
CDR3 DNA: TGTGCCAGTAGTATGACCGACCTGACCACTGAAGCTTTCTTT

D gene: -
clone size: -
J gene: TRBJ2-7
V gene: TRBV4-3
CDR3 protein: CASSQLLDSSYEQYF
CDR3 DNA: TGCGCCAGCAGCCAGCTACTAGACAGCTCCTACGAGCAGTACTTC

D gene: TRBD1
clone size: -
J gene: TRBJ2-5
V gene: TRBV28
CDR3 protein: CASSFRGQYQETQYF
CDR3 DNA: TGTGCCAGCAGTTTCCGGGGACAGTACCAAGAGACCCAGTACTTC

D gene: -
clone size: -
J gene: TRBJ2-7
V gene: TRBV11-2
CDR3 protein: CASSLDLREGRSSYEQYF
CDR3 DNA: TGTGCCAGCAGCTTAGATCTGAGGGAAGGTCGGAGCTCCTACGAGCAGTACTTC

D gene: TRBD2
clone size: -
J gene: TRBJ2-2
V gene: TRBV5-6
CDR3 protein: CASSFRSLAGGPGGELFF
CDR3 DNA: TGTGCCAGCAGCTTCCGCTCACTAGCGGGAGGGCCCGGCGGGGAGCTGTTTTTT

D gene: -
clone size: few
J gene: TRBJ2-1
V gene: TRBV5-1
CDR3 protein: CASSQKEGGSYNEQFF
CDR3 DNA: TGCGCCAGCAGCCAAAAGGAGGGGGGGTCCTACAATGAGCAGTTCTTC

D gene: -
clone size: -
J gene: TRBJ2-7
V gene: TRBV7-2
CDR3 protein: CASSPQLGPEQYF
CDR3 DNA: TGTGCCAGCAGCCCCCAGCTGGGGCCAGAGCAGTACTTC

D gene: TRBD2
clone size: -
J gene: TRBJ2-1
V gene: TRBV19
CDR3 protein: CASSTTSGVTEQFF
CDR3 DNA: TGTGCCAGTAGTACGACTAGCGGAGTTACGGAGCAGTTCTTC

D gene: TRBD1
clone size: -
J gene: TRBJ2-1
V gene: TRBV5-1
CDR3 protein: CASTWTGNEQFF
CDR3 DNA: TGCGCCAGCACTTGGACAGGGAATGAGCAGTTCTTC

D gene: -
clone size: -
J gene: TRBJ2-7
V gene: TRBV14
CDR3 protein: CASSQDLSAKPYEQYF
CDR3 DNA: TGTGCCAGCAGCCAAGATCTTAGCGCAAAGCCCTACGAGCAGTACTTC

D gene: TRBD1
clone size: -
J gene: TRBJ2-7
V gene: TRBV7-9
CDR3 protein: CASSFRTGDSEQYF
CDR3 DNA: TGTGCCAGCAGCTTCCGGACAGGGGATTCCGAGCAGTACTTC

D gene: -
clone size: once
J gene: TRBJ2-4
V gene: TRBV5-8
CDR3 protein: CASSTREGWKLWAKNIQYF
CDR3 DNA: TGTGCCAGCAGCACCCGGGAAGGGTGGAAACTATGGGCCAAAAACATTCAGTACTTC

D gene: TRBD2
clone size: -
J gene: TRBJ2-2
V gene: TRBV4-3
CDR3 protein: CASSPGLVGTGELFF
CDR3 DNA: TGCGCCAGCAGCCCGGGACTAGTGGGCACCGGGGAGCTGTTTTTT